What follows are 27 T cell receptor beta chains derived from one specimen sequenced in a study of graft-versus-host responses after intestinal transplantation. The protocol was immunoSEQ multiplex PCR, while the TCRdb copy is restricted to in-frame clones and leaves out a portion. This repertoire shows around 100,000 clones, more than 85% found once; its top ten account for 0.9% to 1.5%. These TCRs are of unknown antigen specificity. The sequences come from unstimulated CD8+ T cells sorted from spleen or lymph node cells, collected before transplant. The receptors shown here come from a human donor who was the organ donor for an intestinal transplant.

CDR3 DNA sequence: TGTGCCAGCCGCCTCCAACCACTCTCCTACAATGAGCAGTTCTTC. Translated, it gives CASRLQPLSYNEQFF. The rearrangement uses TRBV4-2 and TRBJ2-1; D call uncertain. This CDR3 has 15 amino acids. The V end lost 8 bases, the J end lost 0 bases, and 14 bases lay between the germline ends. The V gene's germline CDR1 is LGHNA and CDR2 YNFKEQ.

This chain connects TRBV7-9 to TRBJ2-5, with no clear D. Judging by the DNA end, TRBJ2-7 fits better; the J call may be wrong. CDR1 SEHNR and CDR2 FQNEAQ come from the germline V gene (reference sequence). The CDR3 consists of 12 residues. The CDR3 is CASSRVGYEQYF. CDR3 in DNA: TGTGCCAGCAGTAGAGTAGGCTACGAGCAGTACTTC.

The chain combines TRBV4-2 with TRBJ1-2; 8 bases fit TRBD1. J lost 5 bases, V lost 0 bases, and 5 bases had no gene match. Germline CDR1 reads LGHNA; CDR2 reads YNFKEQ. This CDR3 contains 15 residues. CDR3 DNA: TGTGCCAGCAGCCAAGACGACAGGGGAGGATATGGCTACACCTTC. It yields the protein CASSQDDRGGYGYTF.

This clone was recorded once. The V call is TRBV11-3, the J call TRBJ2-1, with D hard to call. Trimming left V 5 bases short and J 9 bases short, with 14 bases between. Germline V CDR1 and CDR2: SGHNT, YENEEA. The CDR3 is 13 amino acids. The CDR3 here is CASSTVSTSEQFF. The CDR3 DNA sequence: TGTGCCAGCAGCACCGTATCGACAAGTGAGCAGTTCTTC.

In DNA, the CDR3 is TGTGCCAGCAGTTTATGGATGGGACAGGGAGGCACAGATACGCAGTATTTT. Amino acid sequence: CASSLWMGQGGTDTQYF. V and J are TRBV27 and TRBJ2-3; 9 nucleotides agree with TRBD1. CDR1 MNHEY and CDR2 SMNVEV come from the germline V gene (reference sequence). This CDR3 has 17 residues. V lost 1 base, J lost 1 base, and 6 bases stayed unmatched.

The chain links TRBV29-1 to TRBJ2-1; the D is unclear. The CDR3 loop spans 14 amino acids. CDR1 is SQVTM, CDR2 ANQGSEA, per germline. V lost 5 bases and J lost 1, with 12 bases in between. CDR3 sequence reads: CSVLGVGSYNEQFF. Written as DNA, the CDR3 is TGCAGCGTTCTTGGGGTTGGGTCCTACAATGAGCAGTTCTTC.

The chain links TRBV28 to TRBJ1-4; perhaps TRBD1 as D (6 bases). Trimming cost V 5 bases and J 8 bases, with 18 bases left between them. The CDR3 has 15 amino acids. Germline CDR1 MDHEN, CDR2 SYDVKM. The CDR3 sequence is CASSGNDRSGEKLFF. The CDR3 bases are TGTGCCAGCAGTGGGAACGACAGGTCGGGAGAAAAACTGTTTTTT.

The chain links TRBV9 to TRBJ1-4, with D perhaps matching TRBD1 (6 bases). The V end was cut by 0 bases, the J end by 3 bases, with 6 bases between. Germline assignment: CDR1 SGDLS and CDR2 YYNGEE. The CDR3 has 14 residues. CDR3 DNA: TGTGCCAGCAGCGTAGGACAGGCTAATGAAAAACTGTTTTTT. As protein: CASSVGQANEKLFF.

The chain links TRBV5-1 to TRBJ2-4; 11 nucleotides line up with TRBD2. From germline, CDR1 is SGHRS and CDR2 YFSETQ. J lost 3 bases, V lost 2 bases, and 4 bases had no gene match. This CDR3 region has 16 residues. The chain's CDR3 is CASSFGTSGVKNIQYF. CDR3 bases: TGCGCCAGCAGCTTCGGGACTAGCGGAGTCAAAAACATTCAGTACTTC. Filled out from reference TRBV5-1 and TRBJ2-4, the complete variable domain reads KAGVTQTPRYLIKTRGQQVTLSCSPISGHRSVSWYQQTPGQGLQFLFEYFSETQRNKGNFPGRFSGRQFSNSRSEMNVSTLELGDSALYLCASSFGTSGVKNIQYFGAGTRLSVL.

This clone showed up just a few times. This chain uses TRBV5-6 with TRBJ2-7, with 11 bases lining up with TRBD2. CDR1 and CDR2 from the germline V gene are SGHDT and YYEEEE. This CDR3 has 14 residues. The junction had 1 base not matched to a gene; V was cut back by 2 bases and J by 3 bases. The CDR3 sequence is CASSFGTSGYEQYF. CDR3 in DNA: TGTGCCAGCAGCTTCGGGACTAGCGGCTACGAGCAGTACTTC.

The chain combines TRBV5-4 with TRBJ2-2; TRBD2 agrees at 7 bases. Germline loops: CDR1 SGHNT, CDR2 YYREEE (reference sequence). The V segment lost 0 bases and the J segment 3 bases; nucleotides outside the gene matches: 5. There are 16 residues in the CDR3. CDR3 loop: CASSLGLAVHTGELFF. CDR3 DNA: TGTGCCAGCAGCTTGGGGCTAGCGGTTCACACCGGGGAGCTGTTTTTT.

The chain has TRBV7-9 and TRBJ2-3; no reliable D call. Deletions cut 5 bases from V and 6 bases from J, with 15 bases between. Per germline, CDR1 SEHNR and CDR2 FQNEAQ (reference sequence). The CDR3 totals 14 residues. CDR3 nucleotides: TGTGCCAGCAGCCGCCTGACTGGCGTGGATACGCAGTATTTT. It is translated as CASSRLTGVDTQYF.

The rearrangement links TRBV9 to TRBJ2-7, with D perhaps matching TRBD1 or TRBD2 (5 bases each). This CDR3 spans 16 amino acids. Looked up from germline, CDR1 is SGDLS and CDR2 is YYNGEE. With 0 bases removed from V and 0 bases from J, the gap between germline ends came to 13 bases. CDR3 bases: TGTGCCAGCAGCGTAGAGCCCGGGGCGAGCTCCTACGAGCAGTACTTC. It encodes CASSVEPGASSYEQYF. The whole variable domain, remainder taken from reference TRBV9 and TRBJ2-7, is DSGVTQTPKHLITATGQRVTLRCSPRSGDLSVYWYQQSLDQGLQFLIQYYNGEERAKGNILERFSAQQFPDLHSELNLSSLELGDSALYFCASSVEPGASSYEQYFGPGTRLTVT.

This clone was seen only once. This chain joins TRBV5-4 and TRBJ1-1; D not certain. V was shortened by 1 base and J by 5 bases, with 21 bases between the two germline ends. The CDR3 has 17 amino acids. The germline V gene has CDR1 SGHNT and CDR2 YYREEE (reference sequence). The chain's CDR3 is CASSLSAAGDLATEAFF. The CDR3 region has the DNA TGTGCCAGCAGCTTGTCGGCGGCAGGAGATCTAGCTACTGAAGCTTTCTTT.

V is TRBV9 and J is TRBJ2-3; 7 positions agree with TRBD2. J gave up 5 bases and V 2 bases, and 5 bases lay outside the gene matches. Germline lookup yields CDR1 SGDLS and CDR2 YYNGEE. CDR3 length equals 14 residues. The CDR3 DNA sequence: TGTGCCAGCAGCGTTGTCGCGGGAGAAGATACGCAGTATTTT. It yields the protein CASSVVAGEDTQYF. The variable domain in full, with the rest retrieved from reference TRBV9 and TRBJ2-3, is DSGVTQTPKHLITATGQRVTLRCSPRSGDLSVYWYQQSLDQGLQFLIQYYNGEERAKGNILERFSAQQFPDLHSELNLSSLELGDSALYFCASSVVAGEDTQYFGPGTRLTVL.

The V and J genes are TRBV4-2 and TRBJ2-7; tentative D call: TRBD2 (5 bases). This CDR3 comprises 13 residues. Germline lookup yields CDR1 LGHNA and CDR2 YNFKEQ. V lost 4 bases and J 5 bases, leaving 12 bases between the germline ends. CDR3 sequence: CASSPGSQDEQYF. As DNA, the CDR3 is TGTGCCAGCAGCCCGGGATCTCAGGACGAGCAGTACTTC.

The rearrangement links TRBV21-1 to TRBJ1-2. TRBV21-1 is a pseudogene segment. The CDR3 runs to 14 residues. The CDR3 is CASSNEIRVYGYTF. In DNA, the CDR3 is TGTGCCAGCAGCAACGAAATAAGGGTCTATGGCTACACCTTC.

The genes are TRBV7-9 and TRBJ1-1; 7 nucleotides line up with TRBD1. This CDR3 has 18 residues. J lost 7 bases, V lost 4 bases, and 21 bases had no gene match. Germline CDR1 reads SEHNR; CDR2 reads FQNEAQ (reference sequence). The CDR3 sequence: CASSSRTGSIPSMNEAFF. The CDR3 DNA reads TGTGCCAGCAGCTCCAGGACAGGCTCTATACCCTCCATGAATGAAGCTTTCTTT.

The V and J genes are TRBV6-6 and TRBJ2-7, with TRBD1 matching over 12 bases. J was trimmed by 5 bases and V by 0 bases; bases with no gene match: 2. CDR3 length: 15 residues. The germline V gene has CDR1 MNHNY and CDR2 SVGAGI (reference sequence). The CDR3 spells CASSYSGQGADEQYF. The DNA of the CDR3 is TGTGCCAGCAGTTACTCGGGACAGGGGGCTGACGAGCAGTACTTC.

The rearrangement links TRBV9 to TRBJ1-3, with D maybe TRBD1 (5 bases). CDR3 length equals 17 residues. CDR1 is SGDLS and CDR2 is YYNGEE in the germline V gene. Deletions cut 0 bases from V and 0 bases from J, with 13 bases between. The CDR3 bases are TGTGCCAGCAGCGTAGGAGGGACGCTGAGCTCTGGAAACACCATATATTTT. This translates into CASSVGGTLSSGNTIYF.

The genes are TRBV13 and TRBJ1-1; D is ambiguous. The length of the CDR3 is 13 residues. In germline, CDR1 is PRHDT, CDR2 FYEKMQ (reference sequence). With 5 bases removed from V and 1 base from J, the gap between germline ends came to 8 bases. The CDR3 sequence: CASSEGTNTEAFF. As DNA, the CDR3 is TGTGCCAGCAGCGAGGGCACGAACACTGAAGCTTTCTTT.

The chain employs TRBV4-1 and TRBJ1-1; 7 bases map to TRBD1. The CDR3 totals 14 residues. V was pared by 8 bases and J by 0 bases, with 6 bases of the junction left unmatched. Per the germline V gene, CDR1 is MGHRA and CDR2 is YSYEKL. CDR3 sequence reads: CASWDSRLNTEAFF. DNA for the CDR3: TGCGCCAGCTGGGACAGTCGATTGAACACTGAAGCTTTCTTT.

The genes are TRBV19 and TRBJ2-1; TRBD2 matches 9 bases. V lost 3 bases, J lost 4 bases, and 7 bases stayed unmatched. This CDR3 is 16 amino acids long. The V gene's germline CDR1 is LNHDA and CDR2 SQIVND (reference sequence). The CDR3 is CASSIRASGIYNEQFF. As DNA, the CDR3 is TGTGCCAGTAGTATTCGGGCTAGCGGGATTTACAATGAGCAGTTCTTC.

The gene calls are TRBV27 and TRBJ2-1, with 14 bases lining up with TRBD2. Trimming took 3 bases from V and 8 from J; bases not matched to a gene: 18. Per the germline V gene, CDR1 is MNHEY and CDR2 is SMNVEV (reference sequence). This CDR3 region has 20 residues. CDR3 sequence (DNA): TGTGCCAGCAGTTTCAACCCCGCAACGGGACTAGCGGGAGCTTTCGATGAGCAGTTCTTC. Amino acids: CASSFNPATGLAGAFDEQFF.

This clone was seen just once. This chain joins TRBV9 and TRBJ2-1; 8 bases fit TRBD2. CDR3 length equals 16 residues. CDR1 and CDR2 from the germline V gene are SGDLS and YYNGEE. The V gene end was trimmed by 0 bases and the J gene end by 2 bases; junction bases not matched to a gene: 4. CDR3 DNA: TGTGCCAGCAGCGTAGCAGCGGGAGAGCCCTACAATGAGCAGTTCTTC. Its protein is CASSVAAGEPYNEQFF.

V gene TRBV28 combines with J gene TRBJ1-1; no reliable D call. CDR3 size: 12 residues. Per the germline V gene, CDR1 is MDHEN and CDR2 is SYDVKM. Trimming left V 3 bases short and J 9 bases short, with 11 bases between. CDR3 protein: CASSLLSGKAFF. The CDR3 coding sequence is TGTGCCAGCAGTTTGCTCTCAGGAAAAGCTTTCTTT. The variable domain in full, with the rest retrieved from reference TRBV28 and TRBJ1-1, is DVKVTQSSRYLVKRTGEKVFLECVQDMDHENMFWYRQDPGLGLRLIYFSYDVKMKEKGDIPEGYSVSREKKERFSLILESASTNQTSMYLCASSLLSGKAFFGQGTRLTVV.

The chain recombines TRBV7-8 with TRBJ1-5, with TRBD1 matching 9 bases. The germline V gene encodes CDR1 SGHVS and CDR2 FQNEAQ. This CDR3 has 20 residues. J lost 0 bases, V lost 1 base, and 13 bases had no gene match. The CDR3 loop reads CASSLVYGTGHPYSNQPQHF. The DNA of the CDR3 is TGTGCCAGCAGCTTAGTTTACGGGACAGGGCATCCTTATAGCAATCAGCCCCAGCATTTT.